This record covers a single T cell receptor (beta chain). The antigen it binds to is not known. Per-base quality was not reported, and no clone a single base away is much larger than it. This record belongs to a study of T cell repertoires in cytomegalovirus infection (dated by TCRdb to between 2019 and 2020). In terms of the full investigation: The peptide stimulations were aimed at well-studied HLA-B-restricted epitopes as well as recently identified HLA-C-restricted CMV epitopes, whose presentation resists viral immunomodulation. Donor HLA type was relevant to the analysis, as public TCR beta signatures indicated carriage of CMV infection together with the matching HLA type. Study-wide conclusions, independent of this receptor: Carriers of CMV infection plus the relevant HLA type were discriminated by the cumulative frequency of public TCR beta family members in the study cohort and in an independent roughly 350-donor cohort. The ex vivo response was dominated by HLA-C-restricted CMV-specific TCR beta clonotypes, which also provided the single most frequent clonotype in two of eight donors.

The treatment or condition label of this sample denotes: in vitro stimulation with specific CMV peptide epitopes to enrich CMV-specific T cells. The listed sequencing device is Illumina HiSeq 1500. Using fastp trimming at Q25 and MiXCR clonotype assembly, TCRdb reanalyzed the public sequencing data and kept in-frame beta chains. Each CDR3 protein gets just one entry, which takes the most common genes and DNA from the rows behind it. The sample data list around 430,000 distinct CDR3 sequences, and 40% to 50% of these were observed just once. The ten largest make up 40% to 50% of the sample. V loses 7 bases at its end and J loses 3 bases; junction bases beyond the gene matches: 9. From the cysteine up to the phenylalanine, the CDR3 has a length of 15 residues. Left in the record is the CDR3 DNA by itself, 45 bases read in frame from the first base. Via the germline V gene, CDR1 is LGHNA and CDR2 YSLEER.

Sample: cultured PBMCs, taken from culture after CMV antigen stimulation. The sequence joins TRBV4-3 to TRBJ2-1; 7 central nucleotides agree with TRBD2. The source is a human donor in good health (CMV status not recorded). Some clones in this sample may be carry-over from other donors' samples. The encoded CDR3 is CASILYREVYNEQFF. The nucleotide sequence reads as follows: TGCGCCAGCATACTCTACCGGGAGGTCTACAATGAGCAGTTCTTC.